The next 13 T cell receptor beta chains were all read from a single sample in a study of shared clonotypes between healthy human individuals. Naive CD8 cells comprised CD45RO-negative, CCR7-positively selected cells, excluding terminally differentiated effector memory CD45RA+ cells. Only in-frame clones appear in the TCRdb table, and some are missing; sequencing was by immunoSEQ multiplex PCR. The sample gives about 2 million clones, approximately 95% of which show up once; roughly 1.2% is in the top ten. Sequencing was performed on naive CD8+ T cells sorted from blood. All receptors come from a man between 18 and 35 years old in good health.

CDR3 DNA: TGTGCCAGCAGTTACTTACAAACAGGGGCTAACTATGGCTACACCTTC. It codes for CASSYLQTGANYGYTF. This chain uses TRBV6-5 with TRBJ1-2, with 7 bases aligning to TRBD1. The germline V gene encodes CDR1 MNHEY and CDR2 SVGAGI. Germline trimming cut 1 base from V and 0 bases from J; bases unmatched to any gene: 5. This CDR3 is built from 16 residues.

The J gene is TRBJ1-5, the V gene TRBV9, with D perhaps matching TRBD1 (6 bases). The V gene's germline CDR1 is SGDLS and CDR2 YYNGEE. CDR3 length: 14 amino acids. V lost 4 bases, J lost 3 bases, and 11 bases lay in between. DNA of the CDR3: TGTGCCAGCAGCCCAGGGGCGGTCAATCAGCCCCAGCATTTT. It codes for CASSPGAVNQPQHF. The whole variable domain, filled in from reference TRBV9 and TRBJ1-5, reads DSGVTQTPKHLITATGQRVTLRCSPRSGDLSVYWYQQSLDQGLQFLIQYYNGEERAKGNILERFSAQQFPDLHSELNLSSLELGDSALYFCASSPGAVNQPQHFGDGTRLSIL.

This chain joins TRBV6-1 and TRBJ2-7; D tentatively fits TRBD1 or TRBD2 (5 bases each). Germline loops: CDR1 MNHNS, CDR2 SASEGT. V gave up 2 bases and J gave up 7 bases, with 9 bases separating them. This CDR3 region has 12 residues. CDR3: CASSEWGFEQYF. The CDR3 DNA is TGTGCCAGCAGTGAATGGGGGTTTGAGCAGTACTTC.

The genes are TRBV5-1 and TRBJ2-2; TRBD2 matches 8 bases. Trimming at V came to 4 bases and at J to 6 bases, leaving 14 bases not matched to a gene. Germline V gene data show CDR1 as SGHRS and CDR2 as YFSETQ. This CDR3 is 17 amino acids long. The CDR3 sequence: CASSPLSSGGGSGELFF. Written as DNA, the CDR3 is TGCGCCAGCAGCCCCCTGTCGTCGGGGGGGGGCTCCGGGGAGCTGTTTTTT.

The chain is built from TRBV5-6 and TRBJ2-7, with 7 positions matching TRBD2. This CDR3 is 18 amino acids long. J gave up 2 bases and V 3 bases, and 17 bases lay outside the gene matches. Germline V lookup: CDR1 SGHDT, CDR2 YYEEEE. The CDR3 here is CASSSSNRREVNPYEQYF. CDR3 nucleotide sequence: TGTGCCAGCAGCTCATCCAACCGCCGGGAGGTAAACCCCTACGAGCAGTACTTC.

The chain links TRBV28 to TRBJ1-2, with D tentatively TRBD1 (6 bases). The CDR3 extends over 17 amino acids. Germline loops: CDR1 MDHEN, CDR2 SYDVKM. Trimming left V 5 bases short and J 2 bases short, with 21 bases between. CDR3 nucleotides: TGTGCCAGCAGTGAGCCGGGGGCAGGACTCATAAACTATGGCTACACCTTC. It encodes CASSEPGAGLINYGYTF.

The chain employs TRBV29-1 and TRBJ2-3; either TRBD1 or TRBD2 may fit D (5 bases each). CDR1 SQVTM and CDR2 ANQGSEA come from the germline V gene. The V and J ends lost 4 bases and 1 base respectively, with 15 bases between them. This CDR3 has 15 amino acids. CDR3 bases: TGCAGCGTTGGCCCCGCCGGGACGGGCACAGATACGCAGTATTTT. It encodes CSVGPAGTGTDTQYF.

This chain connects TRBV15 to TRBJ2-7, with D uncertain. Germline V gene sequence: CDR1 LNHNV, CDR2 YYDKDF (reference sequence). This CDR3 region has 16 residues. The V gene lost 0 bases and the J gene lost 2 bases, with 14 bases spanning the gap. CDR3 in DNA: TGTGCCACCAGCAGAGAAGGAGAACTACTCGCCTACGAGCAGTACTTC. The encoded protein is CATSREGELLAYEQYF. Looking up the rest from reference TRBV15 and TRBJ2-7 gives the full variable domain: DAMVIQNPRYQVTQFGKPVTLSCSQTLNHNVMYWYQQKSSQAPKLLFHYYDKDFNNEADTPDNFQSRRPNTSFCFLDIRSPGLGDTAMYLCATSREGELLAYEQYFGPGTRLTVT.

The rearrangement links TRBV7-9 to TRBJ2-1; 7 bases fit TRBD2. With V trimmed by 1 base and J by 8 bases, 2 bases remained unmatched. This CDR3 has 13 residues. The germline gives CDR1 SEHNR, CDR2 FQNEAQ (reference sequence). In DNA form, the CDR3 reads TGTGCCAGCAGCTTAGGACTAGCCTATGAGCAGTTCTTC. Translating it yields CASSLGLAYEQFF.

The rearrangement links TRBV28 to TRBJ1-3, with unresolved D. The CDR3 has 14 residues. Looked up from germline, CDR1 is MDHEN and CDR2 is SYDVKM. V dropped 5 bases and J dropped 4 bases, with 12 bases sitting between them. CDR3 sequence: CASSRPGLGNTIYF. The CDR3 nucleotides are TGTGCCAGCAGTCGCCCCGGCCTCGGAAACACCATATATTTT.

Note on this clone: Other DNA sequences from this sample encode an identical CDR3 as well. The CDR3 loop reads CASSSTGGRNTEAFF. The CDR3 nucleotides read TGTGCCAGCAGCTCTACGGGGGGCCGGAACACTGAAGCTTTCTTT. The rearrangement joins TRBV13 to TRBJ1-1, with TRBD1 as a possible D gene (6 bases). V lost 4 bases, J lost 1 base, and 13 bases lay in between. Germline V gene sequence: CDR1 PRHDT, CDR2 FYEKMQ (reference sequence). The CDR3 covers 15 residues.

V is TRBV15 and J is TRBJ2-7, with D unresolved. Trimming cost V 1 base and J 0 bases, with 10 bases left between them. CDR3 length: 15 amino acids. Germline V gives CDR1 LNHNV, CDR2 YYDKDF (reference sequence). Here the CDR3 reads CATSRVPESSYEQYF. The DNA for the CDR3 is TGTGCCACCAGCAGAGTCCCAGAGAGCTCCTACGAGCAGTACTTC. The full variable domain, with the rest looked up from reference TRBV15 and TRBJ2-7, is DAMVIQNPRYQVTQFGKPVTLSCSQTLNHNVMYWYQQKSSQAPKLLFHYYDKDFNNEADTPDNFQSRRPNTSFCFLDIRSPGLGDTAMYLCATSRVPESSYEQYFGPGTRLTVT.

V usage is TRBV27 and J usage is TRBJ1-5; D is undetermined. The CDR3 runs 14 residues. Per the germline V gene, CDR1 is MNHEY and CDR2 is SMNVEV (reference sequence). V was cut by 8 bases and J by 3 bases, with 14 bases left in between. Here the CDR3 DNA reads TGTGCCAGCTCCCCACTCAGCCTCAATCAGCCCCAGCATTTT. Amino acid sequence: CASSPLSLNQPQHF.